This T cell receptor beta chain was recovered during a study of blood T cells in healthy people across ages. Overall study findings and caveats: The lack of PBMC sorting stopped any conclusive naive versus antigen-experienced comparison.

Primers used in a second PCR of roughly 6 to 12 cycles were a sample-barcoded 5' primer and a J-beta primer mix. One entry per CDR3 protein results from TCRdb running MiXCR on the 5' RACE reads. The repertoire holds more than 650,000 distinct CDR3 sequences, with approximately 55% as singletons. The germline V and J ends were trimmed by 6 bases and 0 bases, with 12 bases remaining between them. Per the germline V gene, CDR1 is MNHEY and CDR2 is SVGEGT. The CDR3 has 14 residues. This clonotype turned up a few times. Its antigen remains unidentified. V usage is TRBV6-2 or TRBV6-3 and J usage is TRBJ2-7; D remains ambiguous. The sequence came from a man at least 80 years old in good health. The sequenced material came from blood. CDR3 in amino acids: CASRKVGNSYEQYF. DNA for the CDR3: TGTGCCAGCAGAAAGGTAGGGAACTCCTACGAGCAGTACTTC.